This TCR beta chain was profiled in a study of T cell changes during pregnancy in multiple sclerosis. Germline loops: CDR1 SGHKS, CDR2 YYEKEE (reference sequence). The CDR3 runs 16 residues. After removal of 4 bases from V and 5 bases from J, the junction contained 9 bases not matched to a gene. Sequencing used immunoSEQ multiplex PCR; TCRdb keeps in-frame clones, though not all of them. The sample holds around 51,000 clones, 93% seen once. The chain recombines TRBV5-5 with TRBJ2-5; 12 bases map to TRBD1. The sequences come from peripheral blood, collected in the second trimester of pregnancy. The receptor was isolated from a female donor with multiple sclerosis, enrolled in a pregnancy study. This CDR3 is CASSPQGTGGSETQYF. The CDR3 bases are TGTGCCAGCAGCCCCCAGGGGACAGGGGGCTCGGAGACCCAGTACTTC.